The T cell receptor (beta chain) described here comes from a study of cytomegalovirus exposure and HLA in healthy donors. General observations from the study: Some TCR beta chains (roughly 160 of them) were listed as cytomegalovirus-associated. Most TCR sequences were rare, but some public TCRs occurred in many donors.

This PCR relied on a set of 60 Vbeta primers and 13 Jbeta primers. Sequencing used immunoSEQ multiplex PCR; TCRdb keeps in-frame clones, though not all of them. The sample lists tens of thousands of clones, around four fifths seen once, with approximately 3% in the top ten. This CDR3 is built from 14 residues. Deletions cut 2 bases from V and 4 bases from J, with 9 bases between. Germline V gene lookup returns CDR1 MNHNY and CDR2 SVGAGI (reference sequence). A word on this clone: The antigen is not known.

The sequenced sample consisted of PBMCs. The TCR was taken from a man under 40 in good health and CMV-seronegative. V usage is TRBV6-6 and J usage is TRBJ1-3; D perhaps matches TRBD1 (6 bases). In DNA form, the CDR3 reads TGTGCCAGCAGTTACGAGGACAGAGGAAACACCATATATTTT. Its protein is CASSYEDRGNTIYF.